The 20 T cell receptor beta chains below all came from one sample that was sequenced in a study of T cell changes during pregnancy in multiple sclerosis (dated by TCRdb to the late 2010s). Library method: the immunoSEQ multiplex PCR assay. Imported from immuneACCESS, the table was reduced by TCRdb to in-frame sequences with V and J called. These copies leave out some clones; in studies compared against another copy, an unresolved V gene accounts for under half, and the cause of the remainder is not known. This sample gives over 70,000 clones in total; 92% of them show up just once. The top ten clones comprise approximately 1.8% of the sample. This material consisted of peripheral blood, taken in the first trimester of pregnancy. These receptors were taken from a female donor in good health, enrolled as a control in a pregnancy study.

The chain couples TRBV28 to TRBJ2-1; D perhaps matches TRBD2 (5 bases). The CDR3 length is 16 residues. In germline, CDR1 is MDHEN, CDR2 SYDVKM. V was cut by 8 bases and J by 4 bases, with 21 bases left in between. The CDR3 DNA sequence: TGTGCCAGCGCCTTCGTGGGAGCGTCTGTTTACAATGAGCAGTTCTTC. This sequence encodes CASAFVGASVYNEQFF.

The rearrangement links TRBV15 to TRBJ2-2, with 9 bases fitting TRBD2. V gave up 0 bases and J gave up 6 bases; unmatched junction bases: 8. Germline assignment: CDR1 LNHNV and CDR2 YYDKDF (reference sequence). This CDR3 comprises 17 residues. CDR3 protein: CATSRDGSGRSAGELFF. CDR3 in DNA: TGTGCCACCAGCAGAGATGGCAGCGGGAGGTCGGCCGGGGAGCTGTTTTTT.

The V gene is TRBV7-2, the J gene TRBJ1-5; D gene uncertain. CDR1 is SGHTA, CDR2 FQGNSA, per germline. CDR3 size: 16 residues. Trimming removed 0 bases from V and 1 base from J, with 10 bases in between. The CDR3 spells CASSLASGSSNQPQHF. The CDR3 DNA reads TGTGCCAGCAGCTTAGCGTCGGGATCCAGCAATCAGCCCCAGCATTTT.

This chain's CDR3 is CASSPFPGTGGAGELFF. CDR3 DNA: TGTGCCAGCAGCCCATTCCCCGGGACAGGGGGGGCCGGGGAGCTGTTTTTT. The chain is built from TRBV5-5 and TRBJ2-2, with TRBD1 matching 11 bases. The V and J ends lost 4 bases and 6 bases, in that order; junction bases with no gene match: 11. The V gene's germline CDR1 is SGHKS and CDR2 YYEKEE (reference sequence). This CDR3 is built from 17 residues.

V gene TRBV7-2 combines with J gene TRBJ2-3; D not certain. The CDR3 contains 17 residues. From germline, CDR1 is SGHTA and CDR2 FQGNSA. Trimming removed 1 base at V and 3 bases at J, with 17 bases between. This CDR3 is CASSLGPVPPLTDTQYF. CDR3 DNA sequence: TGTGCCAGCAGCTTAGGTCCGGTCCCACCCTTGACAGATACGCAGTATTTT. Combining the CDR3 with reference TRBV7-2 and TRBJ2-3 gives the whole variable domain GAGVSQSPSNKVTEKGKDVELRCDPISGHTALYWYRQSLGQGLEFLIYFQGNSAPDKSGLPSDRFSAERTGGSVSTLTIQRTQQEDSAVYLCASSLGPVPPLTDTQYFGPGTRLTVL.

The gene calls are TRBV7-9 and TRBJ2-1, with 8 bases lining up with TRBD2. The germline CDR1 and CDR2 sequences are SEHNR and FQNEAQ (reference sequence). Losses at the gene ends were 2 bases for V and 8 bases for J; bases not matched to a gene: 14. This CDR3 region has 17 residues. The CDR3 reads CASSLPFTGLGIYEQFF. Here the CDR3 DNA reads TGTGCCAGCAGCTTACCGTTTACGGGACTAGGCATCTATGAGCAGTTCTTC.

The chain recombines TRBV6-1 with TRBJ2-3, with TRBD2 matching over 9 bases. Germline V CDR1 and CDR2: MNHNS, SASEGT. The V segment lost 4 bases and the J segment 12 bases; nucleotides outside the gene matches: 2. The CDR3 spans 11 residues. The CDR3 region is CASSVAGAQYF. In nucleotides, the CDR3 is TGTGCCAGCAGTGTAGCGGGAGCACAGTATTTT.

This clone is a singleton in its sample. The rearrangement joins TRBV28 to TRBJ2-3; D is undetermined. The germline V gene encodes CDR1 MDHEN and CDR2 SYDVKM. The CDR3 runs 13 residues. V was cut by 6 bases and J by 0 bases, with 7 bases left in between. In nucleotides, the CDR3 is TGTGCCAGCAGCTTCTCTAGCACAGATACGCAGTATTTT. Its protein is CASSFSSTDTQYF.

The rearrangement uses TRBV4-1 and TRBJ2-7; D is possibly TRBD2 (6 bases). Trimming cost V 1 base and J 3 bases, with 13 bases left between them. The CDR3 has 15 amino acids. Per the germline V gene, CDR1 is MGHRA and CDR2 is YSYEKL. The CDR3, as DNA: TGCGCCAGCAGCCAAGGGAATGCGGGATTCTACGAGCAGTACTTC. Protein product: CASSQGNAGFYEQYF.

The J gene is TRBJ2-7, the V gene TRBV9; perhaps D is TRBD1 or TRBD2 (9 bases each). The CDR3 covers 18 residues. The V and J ends lost 4 bases and 9 bases respectively, with 32 bases between them. CDR1 is SGDLS and CDR2 is YYNGEE in the germline V gene. CDR3 DNA sequence: TGTGCCAGCAGCTTCACCGGGACAGGGCTGGCGGGAGGGAATGGGCAGTACTTC. It specifies CASSFTGTGLAGGNGQYF.

The chain joins TRBV5-4 to TRBJ2-6, with TRBD1 matching over 8 bases. With 4 bases clipped from V and 0 bases from J, the junction kept 9 bases outside the gene matches. In germline, CDR1 is SGHNT, CDR2 YYREEE (reference sequence). The CDR3 is 18 residues long. CDR3 protein: CASSDPGQGPSGANVLTF. The DNA for the CDR3 is TGTGCCAGCAGCGATCCTGGACAGGGTCCCTCTGGGGCCAACGTCCTGACTTTC.

The chain joins TRBV4-1 to TRBJ1-1, with TRBD1 matching over 8 bases. V trimming: 3 bases; J trimming: 0 bases; junction bases outside the gene matches: 6. CDR3 length: 16 amino acids. Germline loops: CDR1 MGHRA, CDR2 YSYEKL. CDR3 in amino acids: CASSHRGQGLNTEAFF. In nucleotides, the CDR3 is TGCGCCAGCAGCCATCGCGGACAGGGCCTGAACACTGAAGCTTTCTTT.

The V call is TRBV5-4, the J call TRBJ2-7; 7 bases map to TRBD2. The germline V gene has CDR1 SGHNT and CDR2 YYREEE (reference sequence). V lost 4 bases, J lost 4 bases, and 14 bases stayed unmatched. The CDR3 contains 16 residues. CDR3 coding DNA: TGTGCCAGCAGCGCCCGCAGCGGGAAACTTCGATACGAGCAGTACTTC. As protein: CASSARSGKLRYEQYF.

The rearrangement joins TRBV6-5 to TRBJ2-1; D is unclear. The V end lost 4 bases, the J end lost 6 bases, and 7 bases lay between the germline ends. This CDR3 comprises 12 residues. Per the germline V gene, CDR1 is MNHEY and CDR2 is SVGAGI. CDR3 amino acids: CASSFSPNEQFF. CDR3 coding DNA: TGTGCCAGCAGTTTTAGCCCCAATGAGCAGTTCTTC.

This clone was counted once. The chain couples TRBV10-1 to TRBJ1-2, with a tentative D call TRBD1 (5 bases). The germline V gene has CDR1 WNHNN and CDR2 SYGVQD (reference sequence). The CDR3 runs 15 residues. Trimming cost V 2 bases and J 7 bases, with 17 bases left between them. Here the CDR3 DNA reads TGCGCCAGCAGTGAGCCGAATCAGGGTTCTCGTGGCTACACCTTC. Protein sequence: CASSEPNQGSRGYTF.

CDR3 bases: TGTGCCAGCGCTGCCCGGGGGGATGGCTACACCTTC. It yields the protein CASAARGDGYTF. The rearrangement joins TRBV6-1 to TRBJ1-2; tentatively, D is TRBD1 (5 bases). The CDR3 sequence is 12 residues long. V gave up 8 bases and J gave up 6 bases, with 13 bases separating them. Germline V gene lookup returns CDR1 MNHNS and CDR2 SASEGT.

The chain carries TRBV27 and TRBJ2-7, with D possibly matching TRBD2 (6 bases). This CDR3 is built from 15 residues. Germline V gene data show CDR1 as MNHEY and CDR2 as SMNVEV (reference sequence). Between the trimmed V and J ends, which lost 2 bases and 0 bases, there was a span of 11 bases. The CDR3 DNA reads TGTGCCAGCAGTTTACGCGGGACGAGCTCCTACGAGCAGTACTTC. This translates into CASSLRGTSSYEQYF.

The CDR3 loop is CASSLEAAGNTEAFF. CDR3 nucleotides: TGTGCCAGCAGCTTGGAAGCGGCAGGAAACACTGAAGCTTTCTTT. The J gene is TRBJ1-1, the V gene TRBV5-8; D is uncertain. This CDR3 spans 15 amino acids. Trimming left V 0 bases short and J 2 bases short, with 11 bases between. CDR1 and CDR2 from the germline V gene are SGHTS and YDEGEE.

This chain links TRBV29-1 with TRBJ1-4, with 9 bases matching TRBD1. Germline V lookup: CDR1 SQVTM, CDR2 ANQGSEA. J lost 7 bases, V lost 6 bases, and 6 bases had no gene match. The CDR3 totals 13 residues. CDR3 loop: CSVPGQGSEKLFF. The CDR3 region has the DNA TGCAGCGTCCCGGGACAGGGAAGTGAAAAACTGTTTTTT.

The rearrangement links TRBV7-9 to TRBJ2-3; D may be TRBD2 (6 bases). CDR3 length: 15 amino acids. V was trimmed by 1 base and J by 3 bases, leaving 11 bases between them. Germline-derived CDR1 and CDR2 are SEHNR and FQNEAQ (reference sequence). The CDR3 reads CASSLVREPTDTQYF. The CDR3 DNA is TGTGCCAGCAGCTTAGTCCGGGAGCCAACAGATACGCAGTATTTT.